What follows is one TCR beta chain and its context. The antigen remains undetermined. PCR employed 60 Vbeta and 13 Jbeta primers. TCRdb's table, derived via immunoSEQ multiplex PCR, lists solely in-frame clones and lacks some. The profile shows roughly 150,000 clones, 77% of them singletons. The data belong to a study of cytomegalovirus exposure and HLA in healthy donors. Study-level findings and limits: Across all donors, roughly uniform sequencing depth was an assumption of the presence/absence analyses.

The V segment lost 5 bases and the J segment 3 bases; nucleotides outside the gene matches: 5. The CDR3 is 16 residues long. Germline V gene lookup returns CDR1 MNHEY and CDR2 SMNVEV (reference sequence). The clonotype comes from a young man in good health and CMV-seronegative. J is TRBJ2-3 and V is TRBV27; 13 positions match TRBD2. What was sequenced was PBMCs. The CDR3 nucleotides read TGTGCCAGCAGTCCCCGGACTAGCGGGAGTACAGATACGCAGTATTTT. It is translated as CASSPRTSGSTDTQYF.